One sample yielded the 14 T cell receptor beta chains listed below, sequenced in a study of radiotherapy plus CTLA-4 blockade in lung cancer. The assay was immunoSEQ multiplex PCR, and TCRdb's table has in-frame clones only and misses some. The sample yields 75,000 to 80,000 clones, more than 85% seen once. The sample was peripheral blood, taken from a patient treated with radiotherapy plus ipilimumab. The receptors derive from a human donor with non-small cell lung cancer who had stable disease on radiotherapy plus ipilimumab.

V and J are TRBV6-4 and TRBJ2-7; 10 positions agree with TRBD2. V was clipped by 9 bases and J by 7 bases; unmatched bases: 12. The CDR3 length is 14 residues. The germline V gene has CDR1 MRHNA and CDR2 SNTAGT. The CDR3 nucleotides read TGTGCCAGAACATGGCTAGCGGGAGTTGGGGAGCAGTACTTC. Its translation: CARTWLAGVGEQYF.

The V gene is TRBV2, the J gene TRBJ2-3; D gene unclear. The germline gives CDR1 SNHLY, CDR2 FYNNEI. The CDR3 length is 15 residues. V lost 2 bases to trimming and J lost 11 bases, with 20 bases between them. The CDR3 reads CASSELVRAKRRQYF. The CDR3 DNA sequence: TGTGCCAGCAGTGAACTGGTAAGGGCTAAGAGGAGGCAGTATTTT.

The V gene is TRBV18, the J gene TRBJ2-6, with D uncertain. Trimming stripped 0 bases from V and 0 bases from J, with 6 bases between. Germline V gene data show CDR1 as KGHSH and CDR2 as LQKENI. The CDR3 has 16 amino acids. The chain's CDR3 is CASSPPSLSGANVLTF. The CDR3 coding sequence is TGTGCCAGCTCACCACCGTCGCTCTCTGGGGCCAACGTCCTGACTTTC.

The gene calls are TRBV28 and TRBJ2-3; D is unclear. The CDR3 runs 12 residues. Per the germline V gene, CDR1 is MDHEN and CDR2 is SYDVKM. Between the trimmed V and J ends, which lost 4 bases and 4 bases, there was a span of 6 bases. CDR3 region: CASSSTADTQYF. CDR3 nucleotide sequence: TGTGCCAGCAGTTCCACAGCAGATACGCAGTATTTT.

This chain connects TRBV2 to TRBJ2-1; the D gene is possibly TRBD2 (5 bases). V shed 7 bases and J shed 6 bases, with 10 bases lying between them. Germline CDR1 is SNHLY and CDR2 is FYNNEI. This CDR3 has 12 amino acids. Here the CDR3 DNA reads TGTGCCAGCACCCCGGGATCCAATGAGCAGTTCTTC. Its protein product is CASTPGSNEQFF.

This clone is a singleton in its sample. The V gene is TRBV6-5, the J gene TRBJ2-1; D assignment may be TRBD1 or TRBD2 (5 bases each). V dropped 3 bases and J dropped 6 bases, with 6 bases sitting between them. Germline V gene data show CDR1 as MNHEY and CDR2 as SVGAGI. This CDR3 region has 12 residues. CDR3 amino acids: CASSYGTNEQFF. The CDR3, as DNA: TGTGCCAGCAGTTATGGGACCAATGAGCAGTTCTTC.

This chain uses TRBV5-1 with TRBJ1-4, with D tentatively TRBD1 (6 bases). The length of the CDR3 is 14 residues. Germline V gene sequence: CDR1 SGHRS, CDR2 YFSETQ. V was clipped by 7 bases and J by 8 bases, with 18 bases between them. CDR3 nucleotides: TGCGCCAGCTGCCGGACAGCCGAAGGAGAAAAACTGTTTTTT. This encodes CASCRTAEGEKLFF.

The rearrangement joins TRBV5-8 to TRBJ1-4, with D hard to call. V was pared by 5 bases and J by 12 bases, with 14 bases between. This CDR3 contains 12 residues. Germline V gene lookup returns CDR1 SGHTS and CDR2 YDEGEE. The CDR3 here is CASRIGARELFF. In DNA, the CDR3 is TGTGCCAGCAGGATAGGTGCAAGGGAACTGTTTTTT.

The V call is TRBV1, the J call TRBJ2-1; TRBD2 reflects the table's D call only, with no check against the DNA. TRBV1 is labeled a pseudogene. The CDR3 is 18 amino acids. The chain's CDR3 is CTSLSPAGGPFSYNEQFF. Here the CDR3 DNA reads TGCACCAGCCTAAGTCCAGCGGGGGGGCCATTCTCCTACAATGAGCAGTTCTTC.

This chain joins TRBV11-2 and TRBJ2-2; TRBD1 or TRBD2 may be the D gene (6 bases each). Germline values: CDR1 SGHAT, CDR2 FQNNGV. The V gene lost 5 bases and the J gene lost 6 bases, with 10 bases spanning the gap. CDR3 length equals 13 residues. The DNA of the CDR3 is TGTGCCAGCAGCAGGGGGGTGTCCGGGGAGCTGTTTTTT. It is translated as CASSRGVSGELFF.

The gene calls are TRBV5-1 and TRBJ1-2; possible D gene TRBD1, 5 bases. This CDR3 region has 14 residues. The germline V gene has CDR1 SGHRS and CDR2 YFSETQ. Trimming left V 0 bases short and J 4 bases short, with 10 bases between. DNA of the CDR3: TGCGCCAGCAGCTTGGAAGGGGTCGCCTATGGCTACACCTTC. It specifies CASSLEGVAYGYTF.

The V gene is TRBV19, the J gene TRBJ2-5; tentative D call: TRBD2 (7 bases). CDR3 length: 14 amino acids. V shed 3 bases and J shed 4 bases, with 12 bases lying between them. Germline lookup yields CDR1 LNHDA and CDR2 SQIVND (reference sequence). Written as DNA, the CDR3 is TGTGCCAGTAGTATTGGGGGGGCGCGAGAGACCCAGTACTTC. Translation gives CASSIGGARETQYF. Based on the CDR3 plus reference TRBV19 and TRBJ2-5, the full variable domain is DGGITQSPKYLFRKEGQNVTLSCEQNLNHDAMYWYRQDPGQGLRLIYYSQIVNDFQKGDIAEGYSVSREKKESFPLTVTSAQKNPTAFYLCASSIGGARETQYFGPGTRLLVL.

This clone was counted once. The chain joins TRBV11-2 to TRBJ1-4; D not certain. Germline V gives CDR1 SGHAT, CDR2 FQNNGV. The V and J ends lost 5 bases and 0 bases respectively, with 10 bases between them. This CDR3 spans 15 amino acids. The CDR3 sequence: CASSRWASTNEKLFF. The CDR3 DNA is TGTGCCAGCAGCCGCTGGGCTTCAACTAATGAAAAACTGTTTTTT. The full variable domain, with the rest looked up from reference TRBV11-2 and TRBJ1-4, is EAGVAQSPRYKIIEKRQSVAFWCNPISGHATLYWYQQILGQGPKLLIQFQNNGVVDDSQLPKDRFSAERLKGVDSTLKIQPAKLEDSAVYLCASSRWASTNEKLFFGSGTQLSVL.

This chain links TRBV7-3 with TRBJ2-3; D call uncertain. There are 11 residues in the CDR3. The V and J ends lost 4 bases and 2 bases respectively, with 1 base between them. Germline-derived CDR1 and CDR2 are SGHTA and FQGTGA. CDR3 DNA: TGTGCCAGCAGCTACACAGATACGCAGTATTTT. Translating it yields CASSYTDTQYF.